This T cell receptor beta chain originates from a study of T-cell memory formation after mild COVID-19. The study, taken as a whole, reports: Pre-infection memory held some responding clones, suggesting pre-existing cross-reactive T cells responded. Clones which contracted sat mainly in CM and EM if CD4+, and in EMRA if CD8+. Later expanders leaned toward CD4+, whereas clones contracting from day 15 to 85 were balanced CD4/CD8. A second wave of clones peaked on day 37, and their SARS-CoV-2 specificity went unconfirmed.

As regards this clonotype: What it recognizes is unknown.

TCRdb reprocessed the 5' RACE reads with MiXCR, giving one entry per CDR3 protein. The sample has approximately 46,000 distinct CDR3 sequences; approximately 12% are singletons. This TCR was recovered from a man aged 18 to 30 who had mild COVID-19 (a few samples of this study predate the infection). Cell type and time point are not known. Sample: PBMCs or a T cell subset sorted from them (not recorded which).

The DNA of the CDR3 is TGTGCCAGCGGGGGGGGTGCCGGGGAGCTGTTTTTT. Its protein is CASGGGAGELFF. The V and J genes are TRBV28 and TRBJ2-2; 7 bases fit TRBD2. Per the germline V gene, CDR1 is MDHEN and CDR2 is SYDVKM. The CDR3 covers 12 residues. The V and J ends lost 8 bases and 6 bases, in that order; junction bases with no gene match: 3.